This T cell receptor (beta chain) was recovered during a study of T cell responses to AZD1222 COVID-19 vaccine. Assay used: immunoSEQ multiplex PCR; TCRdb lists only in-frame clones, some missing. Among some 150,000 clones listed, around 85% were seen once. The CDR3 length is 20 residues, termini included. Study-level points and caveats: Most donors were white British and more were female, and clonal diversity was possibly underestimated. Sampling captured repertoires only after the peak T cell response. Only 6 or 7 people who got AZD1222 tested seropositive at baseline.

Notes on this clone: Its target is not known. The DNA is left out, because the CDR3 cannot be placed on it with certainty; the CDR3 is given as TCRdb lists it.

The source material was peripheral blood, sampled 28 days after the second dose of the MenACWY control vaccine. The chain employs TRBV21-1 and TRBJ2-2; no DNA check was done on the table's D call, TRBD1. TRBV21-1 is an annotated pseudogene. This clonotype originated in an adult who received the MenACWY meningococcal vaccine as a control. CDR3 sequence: CASSKISLRQGPRGTGELFF.